This record covers a single T cell receptor beta chain. V shed 4 bases and J 10 bases; nucleotides not matched to a gene: 8. The germline V gene encodes CDR1 MNHEY and CDR2 SVGAGI. The length of the CDR3 is 14 residues. How the authors handled the data: It was from reference gene primer amplification that nucleated cell counts were estimated. Sequencing was performed with immunoSEQ multiplex PCR; in TCRdb, only in-frame clones are kept and a portion is missing. That table is the source of V, J and clone size, and D and trimming were worked out from the DNA. The sample lists 290,000 or so clones, 87% seen once, with around 2.1% in the top ten. This sample stems from a study of blood T cell repertoires in COVID-19.

V and J are TRBV6-5 and TRBJ2-1, with 9 positions matching TRBD1. This TCR came from a man aged 18-30 years with active or convalescent COVID-19. Input material: peripheral blood. For the CDR3, the DNA is TGTGCCAGCAGTTTCCGGGACAGGGCTGGGGAGCAGTTCTTC. Protein product: CASSFRDRAGEQFF.